This entry lists 17 T cell receptor beta chains sequenced from one sample in a study of blood T cell repertoires in COVID-19. Repertoires were generated with immunoSEQ multiplex PCR, while TCRdb's copy carries only in-frame clones and drops some. The sample has 95,000 to 150,000 clones; 86% are singletons. Input material: peripheral blood. All receptors come from a man aged 35 to 55 with acute or convalescent COVID-19.

The chain combines TRBV30 with TRBJ2-5; the match to TRBD1 covers 8 bases. The CDR3 length is 13 residues. The germline CDR1 and CDR2 sequences are GTSNPN and SVGIG (reference sequence). The V gene end was trimmed by 4 bases and the J gene end by 4 bases; junction bases not matched to a gene: 5. The chain's CDR3 is CAWKTQGGETQYF. DNA of the CDR3: TGTGCCTGGAAAACACAGGGGGGAGAGACCCAGTACTTC.

The J gene is TRBJ1-6, the V gene TRBV11-2, with D uncertain. The CDR3 is 15 amino acids. Germline values: CDR1 SGHAT, CDR2 FQNNGV. Trimming removed 0 bases at V and 7 bases at J, with 10 bases between. The CDR3 DNA follows: TGTGCCAGCAGCTTAGATCGCGCCAGGAATTCACCCCTCCACTTT. It is translated as CASSLDRARNSPLHF.

This chain links TRBV3-1 (or the pseudogene TRBV3-2) with TRBJ1-2, with D perhaps TRBD1 (6 bases). The CDR3 consists of 13 residues. The germline CDR1 and CDR2 sequences are LGHDT and YNNKEL (reference sequence). V was shortened by 3 bases and J by 5 bases, with 10 bases between the two germline ends. The CDR3 nucleotides are TGTGCCAGCAGCCATAAGGGGGGGTATGGCTACACCTTC. It translates to CASSHKGGYGYTF.

This chain links TRBV30 with TRBJ1-6; D call uncertain. This CDR3 contains 14 residues. Germline lookup yields CDR1 GTSNPN and CDR2 SVGIG (reference sequence). Deletions cut 2 bases from V and 6 bases from J, with 11 bases between. CDR3 in amino acids: CAWSLRGSNSPLHF. The CDR3 nucleotides read TGTGCCTGGAGTCTTAGAGGGAGTAATTCACCCCTCCACTTT.

This chain joins TRBV5-8 and TRBJ2-1, with a tentative D call TRBD1 (5 bases). This CDR3 is built from 15 residues. Looked up from germline, CDR1 is SGHTS and CDR2 is YDEGEE. Trimming shortened V by 7 bases and J by 5 bases, and 19 bases separated the two germline ends. CDR3 sequence: CASPNLQGFHNEQFF. CDR3 bases: TGTGCCAGCCCTAACCTCCAGGGATTCCACAATGAGCAGTTCTTC.

The rearrangement joins TRBV30 to TRBJ1-4; D unresolved. This CDR3 contains 12 residues. Germline V gene lookup returns CDR1 GTSNPN and CDR2 SVGIG (reference sequence). The V and J ends lost 5 bases and 5 bases respectively, with 9 bases between them. CDR3 bases: TGTGCCTGGTCGGCCGGGAATGAAAAACTGTTTTTT. Translated: CAWSAGNEKLFF.

This chain connects TRBV4-3 to TRBJ1-4; no clear D. V was pared by 0 bases and J by 7 bases, with 12 bases between. The germline V gene has CDR1 LGHNA and CDR2 YSLEER. This CDR3 is built from 15 residues. The DNA of the CDR3 is TGCGCCAGCAGCCAAGAGGTACAGTTGAGTGAAAAACTGTTTTTT. Encoded protein: CASSQEVQLSEKLFF.

This sequence joins TRBV7-3 and TRBJ2-3; a possible D gene is TRBD1 (6 bases). V lost 7 bases to trimming and J lost 2 bases, with 13 bases between them. This CDR3 comprises 14 residues. Per germline, CDR1 SGHTA and CDR2 FQGTGA. The chain's CDR3 is CASKLTGYTDTQYF. DNA for the CDR3: TGTGCCAGCAAACTTACAGGGTACACAGATACGCAGTATTTT.

The chain joins TRBV18 to TRBJ1-1; no firm D call. This CDR3 is built from 17 residues. V lost 3 bases and J lost 1, with 18 bases in between. Germline values: CDR1 KGHSH, CDR2 LQKENI. The CDR3 sequence: CASSPIAATFGNTEAFF. The DNA for the CDR3 is TGTGCCAGCTCACCTATCGCGGCCACTTTCGGGAACACTGAAGCTTTCTTT.

The rearrangement uses TRBV11-3 and TRBJ2-3, with a possible D match to TRBD2 (5 bases). Germline lookup yields CDR1 SGHNT and CDR2 YENEEA. CDR3 size: 14 residues. The V and J ends lost 2 bases and 6 bases respectively, with 12 bases between them. DNA for the CDR3: TGTGCCAGCAGCTTAAGGACTGGCTCCGATACGCAGTATTTT. Protein product: CASSLRTGSDTQYF.

The chain links TRBV7-9 to TRBJ1-1, with 8 bases that match TRBD1. CDR1 is SEHNR, CDR2 FQNEAQ, per germline (reference sequence). The V and J ends lost 10 bases and 7 bases, in that order; junction bases with no gene match: 11. This CDR3 has 13 residues. The CDR3: CATAGDRGREAFF. The CDR3 region has the DNA TGTGCCACTGCCGGTGACAGGGGCCGTGAAGCTTTCTTT.

V is TRBV7-2 and J is TRBJ2-1, with 7 bases matching TRBD2. Trimming took 2 bases from V and 4 from J; bases not matched to a gene: 5. CDR1 is SGHTA and CDR2 is FQGNSA in the germline V gene. This CDR3 has 15 residues. The CDR3 DNA reads TGTGCCAGCAGCTTAAATCTAGCGGCTTACAATGAGCAGTTCTTC. Residues: CASSLNLAAYNEQFF.

The chain employs TRBV5-1 and TRBJ2-3, with D perhaps matching TRBD1 (5 bases). Between the trimmed V and J ends, which lost 0 bases and 2 bases, there was a span of 10 bases. This CDR3 has 15 amino acids. Per germline, CDR1 SGHRS and CDR2 YFSETQ. The CDR3 loop reads CASSLAGPYTDTQYF. The CDR3 DNA follows: TGCGCCAGCAGCTTGGCAGGGCCGTACACAGATACGCAGTATTTT.

This clone came up a few times. The genes are TRBV3-1 (or the pseudogene TRBV3-2) and TRBJ2-3; D may be TRBD2 (7 bases). V was shortened by 3 bases and J by 3 bases, with 19 bases between the two germline ends. Germline assignment: CDR1 LGHDT and CDR2 YNNKEL (reference sequence). The CDR3 consists of 17 residues. CDR3 in amino acids: CASSQGVAGQGTDTQYF. The CDR3 DNA sequence: TGTGCCAGCAGCCAGGGGGTAGCGGGTCAGGGGACAGATACGCAGTATTTT.

The chain links TRBV6-6 to TRBJ1-2; 7 bases map to TRBD1. CDR1 and CDR2 (germline): MNHNY, SVGAGI (reference sequence). This CDR3 has 14 amino acids. V was clipped by 6 bases and J by 3 bases; unmatched bases: 7. The CDR3 loop reads CASRDHGTDYGYTF. In DNA, the CDR3 is TGTGCCAGCAGGGACCATGGGACAGACTATGGCTACACCTTC.

The chain uses TRBV3-1 (or the pseudogene TRBV3-2) and TRBJ1-5; D not certain. CDR3 length equals 16 residues. Trimming removed 0 bases at V and 0 bases at J, with 9 bases between. The germline CDR1 and CDR2 sequences are LGHDT and YNNKEL (reference sequence). The CDR3 DNA follows: TGTGCCAGCAGCCAAGACTTAGATCTTAGCAATCAGCCCCAGCATTTT. Translation: CASSQDLDLSNQPQHF.

The chain's CDR3 is CAWGQGARPQHF. The CDR3 nucleotides read TGTGCCTGGGGACAGGGGGCCCGTCCCCAGCATTTT. The chain employs TRBV30 and TRBJ1-5; 11 bases agree with TRBD1. The V gene's germline CDR1 is GTSNPN and CDR2 SVGIG (reference sequence). This CDR3 spans 12 amino acids. V shed 5 bases, J shed 10 bases, and the junction held 4 bases outside the gene matches.